This passage covers 7 T cell receptor beta chains from one sample sequenced in a study of cytomegalovirus exposure and HLA in healthy donors (dated 2017 in TCRdb). Libraries were made using the immunoSEQ multiplex PCR assay. For the multiplex PCR, a mixture combining 60 forward primers for TCR Vbeta segments and 13 reverse primers for TCR Jbeta segments was used. What TCRdb holds here is the immuneACCESS table cut down to in-frame rearrangements. Part of the clones is not present; checked against another copy, under half of the missing clones reflect an unresolved V gene, and the others are unexplained. For this sample there are 130,000 or so clones; about 77% appear just once. Clones ranked in the top ten supply around 1.5% of the sample. The sample consisted of PBMCs. The receptor set was obtained from a female donor in good health and CMV-seronegative.

J is TRBJ1-3 and V is TRBV6-6; a weak D match, TRBD1 (5 bases). V dropped 7 bases and J dropped 3 bases, with 19 bases sitting between them. This CDR3 is built from 16 residues. The germline V gene encodes CDR1 MNHNY and CDR2 SVGAGI (reference sequence). CDR3 sequence: CASTTARGGGGNTIYF. CDR3 DNA sequence: TGTGCCAGCACCACCGCACGGGGGGGAGGTGGAAACACCATATATTTT.

J is TRBJ1-5 and V is TRBV28; no definite D call. Germline V gene sequence: CDR1 MDHEN, CDR2 SYDVKM. The length of the CDR3 is 14 residues. Trimming pared 11 bases from V and 2 bases from J, leaving 16 bases between. The CDR3 spells CAGSSILRNQPQHF. CDR3 nucleotides: TGTGCCGGGAGCTCTATCTTGCGCAATCAGCCCCAGCATTTT.

This clone was recorded once. The chain joins TRBV28 to TRBJ2-7, with D perhaps matching TRBD1 (5 bases). The ends were cut back, 2 bases at V and 5 bases at J, with 13 bases in the middle. The CDR3 runs 14 residues. The germline V gene encodes CDR1 MDHEN and CDR2 SYDVKM. Here the CDR3 reads CASSLAQGPHEQYF. The CDR3 bases are TGTGCCAGCAGTTTAGCCCAGGGTCCCCACGAGCAGTACTTC.

V gene TRBV29-1 combines with J gene TRBJ1-4; no clear D gene. V lost 0 bases to trimming and J lost 8 bases, with 16 bases between them. This CDR3 has 15 amino acids. Germline assignment: CDR1 SQVTM and CDR2 ANQGSEA. CDR3 DNA sequence: TGCAGCGTTGAAGATTCCGAGGGATCGAGGGAAAAACTGTTTTTT. Translated, it gives CSVEDSEGSREKLFF.

The chain is built from TRBV28 and TRBJ2-1, with 11 nucleotides matching TRBD2. The CDR3 length is 15 residues. CDR1 and CDR2 (germline): MDHEN, SYDVKM. V lost 6 bases, J lost 8 bases, and 9 bases stayed unmatched. The CDR3 spells CASSLLAGGSHEQFF. CDR3 in DNA: TGTGCCAGCAGCCTTCTAGCGGGAGGTTCCCATGAGCAGTTCTTC.

Only one count was recorded for this clone. The chain joins TRBV5-4 to TRBJ1-2; no clear D. The germline V gene has CDR1 SGHNT and CDR2 YYREEE (reference sequence). Deletions cut 5 bases from V and 6 bases from J, with 14 bases between. CDR3 length: 13 residues. Here the CDR3 DNA reads TGTGCCAGCAGTCGGGGATCGTTCGATGGCTACACCTTC. This translates into CASSRGSFDGYTF.

V is TRBV7-6 and J is TRBJ1-1; TRBD1 matches at 7 bases. This CDR3 contains 13 residues. Germline-derived CDR1 and CDR2 are SGHVS and FNYEAQ. The trim removed 4 bases at V and 4 bases at J, leaving 3 bases unmatched. Written as DNA, the CDR3 is TGTGCCAGCAGCTCTACAGGGGCCACTGAAGCTTTCTTT. Residues: CASSSTGATEAFF.